Here is one TCR beta chain with its context. Germline V gene lookup returns CDR1 SGHRS and CDR2 YFSETQ. The trim removed 3 bases at V and 5 bases at J, leaving 2 bases unmatched. This CDR3 has 13 amino acids. Original handling: By means of reference gene primer amplification, nucleated cell counts were estimated. The protocol was immunoSEQ multiplex PCR, while the TCRdb copy is restricted to in-frame clones and leaves out a portion. The DNA gave D and trimming, while V, J and clone size come from that table. In the table there are approximately 170,000 clones, more than 70% of which are singletons. The data are from a study of blood T cell repertoires in COVID-19. The wider study: Samples representing acute and convalescent COVID-19 were sourced from the United States, Italy and Spain. PBMCs, B-cell-depleted T cells, or T cells were the source of the cDNA or gDNA that made up the material.

The chain carries TRBV5-1 and TRBJ2-5, with 9 bases lining up with TRBD2. Specimen: peripheral blood. The TCR comes from a woman of 80 years or more with active or convalescent COVID-19. Written as DNA, the CDR3 is TGCGCCAGCAGCTCTGGACTAGCGGAGACCCAGTACTTC. It codes for CASSSGLAETQYF.